The entry below gives a single T cell receptor beta chain sequence along with its context. Its antigen is not identified. Unique molecular identifiers had been added to the TCR beta cDNA libraries. Each CDR3 protein gets one entry after TCRdb re-called the PCR reads with MiXCR. The data show some 690,000 distinct CDR3 sequences, 25% to 30% seen once. Losses at the gene ends were 3 bases for V and 11 bases for J; bases not matched to a gene: 10. Per the germline V gene, CDR1 is MGHDK and CDR2 is SYGVNS. This CDR3 comprises 15 residues. These data originate in a study of post-analysis software for immune sequencing data. Broader study findings: Normalized Chao1 diversity was significantly reduced in patients versus controls. A handful of TRBV segments appeared more often in patients than in controls, and TRBV5-6, TRBV5-1 and TRBV20-1 were among these.

The specimen was blood. This TCR was sampled from a girl aged 5-17 years with multiple sclerosis. This chain links TRBV25-1 with TRBJ2-4; 10 bases are a match to TRBD1. CDR3 protein: CASSDSGQGSGVQYF. The DNA for the CDR3 is TGTGCCAGCAGTGACTCGGGACAGGGGAGTGGGGTTCAGTACTTC.